This T cell receptor (beta chain) was profiled in a study of shared clonotypes between healthy human individuals. The CDR3 runs to 15 residues. In germline, CDR1 is MNHNS, CDR2 SASEGT. Deletions cut 3 bases from V and 9 bases from J, with 15 bases between. Study results and limitations: Compared with clonotypes that all four donors shared, non-shared clonotypes had lower generation probabilities. Clonotype sharing among the donors was expected to vary with sequencing depth. Researchers sampled blood only, noting tissue repertoires likely differ.

TCRdb keeps only in-frame clones here, not all; method: immunoSEQ multiplex PCR. The table records 950,000 to 1,300,000 clones, about 70% of them present only once. As concerns this clone: Antigen unknown.

The chain combines TRBV6-1 with TRBJ1-6; D may be TRBD1 (6 bases). The TCR was taken from a man aged 18 to 35 in good health. Sequenced: memory CD4+ T cells sorted from blood. Regarding subset: CD45RA-negative fraction. The CDR3 sequence: CASSEVEQGASPLHF. The CDR3 DNA reads TGTGCCAGCAGTGAGGTCGAACAGGGCGCTTCACCCCTCCACTTT.